This TCR beta chain was documented in a study of blood T cell repertoires in COVID-19 (TCRdb year 2020). At the level of the whole study: The collaborator samples originated in the United States, Italy and Spain and spanned the acute and convalescent phases of COVID-19. The prospective study material was composed of cDNA or gDNA derived from T cells, B-cell-depleted T cells, or PBMCs. Deeply sampled blood TCRbeta repertoires from subjects exposed to, actively infected with, or recovered from COVID-19 were included in the dataset. The repertoires were made available in a free public database intended to serve as a resource for research on the immune response to SARS-CoV-2. The samples were drawn from two sources: the first 160 participants of the ongoing ImmuneRACE study, and over 1,000 subjects contributed by 6 global collaborators. The sample metadata nearly always contained a de-identified subject ID, COVID-19 status, age in years and sex. Where available, HLA class I and class II types were obtained from metadata supplied by the sample provider rather than from assay-based typing.

Study-level results and caveats: The quantity of clinical and demographic metadata differed by source and by participant and was supplied without curation.

On this clone: Its antigen is not yet known. Nothing much larger sits one base from this clone, and base qualities are not available.

TCRbeta CDR3 regions were amplified from genomic DNA using the immunoSEQ Assay, a bias-controlled multiplex PCR. On the study's bioinformatics: The number of nucleated cells in each sample was estimated from the amplification of reference gene primers within the assay. To quantify the absolute abundance of each unique TCRbeta CDR3 rearrangement, sequence reads were collapsed and filtered. For each sample, productive Simpson clonality was calculated as the square root of Simpson's diversity index over productive rearrangements. The table was pulled from immuneACCESS by TCRdb, which kept in-frame rearrangements only. Such tables lose some clones; where checked, under half of the loss comes from unresolved V genes, and the rest has no known cause. D and trimming come from the DNA, and the V and J calls and clone size come from that table. For this sample there are 180,000 or so clones; 70% to 80% appear just once. The top ten hold about 15% of the sample.

In the prospective study, participants were roughly 18 to 90 years old, resided in fewer than 25 geographic areas of the United States, and were enrolled through a virtual design. Cohort assignment in the prospective study relied on participant-reported clinical history from a screening survey and a study questionnaire. Exposed participants had been in contact with someone with a PCR-confirmed or clinician-diagnosed COVID-19 case within 2 weeks of study entry. In the prospective study, whole blood, serum and a nasopharyngeal or oropharyngeal swab were collected from each participant by mobile phlebotomists. Participants in the prospective study had the option to provide additional blood draws and questionnaires over a roughly 2-month period. Blood samples from the prospective study were shipped frozen or at room temperature prior to DNA extraction. CDR1 and CDR2, looked up from the germline V gene, are SGHRS and YFSETQ. The CDR3 spans 17 residues, from the cysteine through the phenylalanine. The entry retains the CDR3 DNA only, 51 bases that are in frame from base 1. Trimming accounts for 2 bases at V and 1 base at J, while the number of junction bases matched to no gene is 5.

Rearrangement joined TRBV5-1 to TRBJ2-2; TRBD2 matches 10 bases in the middle. The TCR sequence derives from a man in his fifties or sixties who had been exposed to COVID-19. Sequencing used PBMCs or T cells enriched from blood (not recorded which). At the DNA level, the sequence is TGCGCCAGCAGCTTTCTAGCGGGAGTTGTGAACACCGGGGAGCTGTTTTTT. Protein translation: CASSFLAGVVNTGELFF.